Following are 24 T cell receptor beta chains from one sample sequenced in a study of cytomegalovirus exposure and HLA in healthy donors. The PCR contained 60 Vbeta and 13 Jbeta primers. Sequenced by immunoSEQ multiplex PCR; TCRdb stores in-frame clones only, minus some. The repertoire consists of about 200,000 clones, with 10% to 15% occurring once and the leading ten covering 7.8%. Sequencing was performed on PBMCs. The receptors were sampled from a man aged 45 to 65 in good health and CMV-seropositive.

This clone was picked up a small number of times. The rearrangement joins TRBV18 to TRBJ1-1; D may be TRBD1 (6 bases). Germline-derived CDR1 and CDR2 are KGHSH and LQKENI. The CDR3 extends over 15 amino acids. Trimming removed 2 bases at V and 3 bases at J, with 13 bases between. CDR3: CASSPTTGMDTEAFF. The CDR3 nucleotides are TGTGCCAGCTCACCAACCACAGGGATGGACACTGAAGCTTTCTTT.

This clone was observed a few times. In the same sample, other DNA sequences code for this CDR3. The CDR3, as DNA: TGTGCCAGCAGTTTAGGGGGCCGAGGCTATGGCTACACCTTC. This sequence encodes CASSLGGRGYGYTF. V gene TRBV27 combines with J gene TRBJ1-2, with D perhaps TRBD1 (6 bases). V was pared by 2 bases and J by 4 bases, with 11 bases between. The CDR3 loop spans 14 amino acids. CDR1 is MNHEY and CDR2 is SMNVEV in the germline V gene (reference sequence).

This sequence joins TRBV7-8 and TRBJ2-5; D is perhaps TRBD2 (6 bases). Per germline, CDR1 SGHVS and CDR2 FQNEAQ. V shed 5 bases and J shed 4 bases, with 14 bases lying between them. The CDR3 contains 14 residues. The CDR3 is CASSPGRGSETQYF. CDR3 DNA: TGTGCCAGCAGCCCAGGGCGGGGATCAGAGACCCAGTACTTC.

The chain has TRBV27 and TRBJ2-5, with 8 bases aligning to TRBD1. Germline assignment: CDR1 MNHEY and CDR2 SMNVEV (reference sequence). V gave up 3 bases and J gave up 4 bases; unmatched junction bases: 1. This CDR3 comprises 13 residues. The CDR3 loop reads CASSFRGRETQYF. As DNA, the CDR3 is TGTGCCAGCAGTTTCAGGGGGCGAGAGACCCAGTACTTC.

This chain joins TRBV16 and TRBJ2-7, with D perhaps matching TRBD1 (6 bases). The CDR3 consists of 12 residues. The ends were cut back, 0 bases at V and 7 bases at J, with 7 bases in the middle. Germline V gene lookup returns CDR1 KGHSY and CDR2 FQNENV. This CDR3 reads CASSQSQGEQYF. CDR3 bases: TGTGCCAGCAGCCAATCCCAGGGGGAGCAGTACTTC.

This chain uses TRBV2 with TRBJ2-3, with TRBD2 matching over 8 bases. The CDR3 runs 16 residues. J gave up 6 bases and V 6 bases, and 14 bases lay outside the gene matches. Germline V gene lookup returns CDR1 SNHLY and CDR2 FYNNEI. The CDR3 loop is CASSIRGLTGGDTQYF. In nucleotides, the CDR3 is TGTGCCAGCAGCATCAGGGGACTAACGGGAGGGGATACGCAGTATTTT.

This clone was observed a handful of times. DNA for the CDR3: TGTGCCAGCAGCGGGGACACGTATGGCTACACCTTC. Residues: CASSGDTYGYTF. This sequence joins TRBV9 and TRBJ1-2; perhaps TRBD1 as D (6 bases). The CDR3 is 12 residues long. Germline values: CDR1 SGDLS, CDR2 YYNGEE. V was pared by 3 bases and J by 5 bases, with 8 bases between.

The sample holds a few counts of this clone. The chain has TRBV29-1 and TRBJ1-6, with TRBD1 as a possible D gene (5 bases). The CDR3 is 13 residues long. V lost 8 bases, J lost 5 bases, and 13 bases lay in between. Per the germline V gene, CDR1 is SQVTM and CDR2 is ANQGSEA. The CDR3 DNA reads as TGCAGCATTATGACAGCTAATAATTCACCCCTCCACTTT. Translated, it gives CSIMTANNSPLHF.

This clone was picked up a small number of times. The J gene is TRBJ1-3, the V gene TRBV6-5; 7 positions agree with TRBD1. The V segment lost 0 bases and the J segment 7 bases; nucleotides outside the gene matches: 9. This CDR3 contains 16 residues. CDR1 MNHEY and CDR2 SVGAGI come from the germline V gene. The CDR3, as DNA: TGTGCCAGCAGTTACTCCGGGACAGCGTCTCGGAACACCATATATTTT. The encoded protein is CASSYSGTASRNTIYF.

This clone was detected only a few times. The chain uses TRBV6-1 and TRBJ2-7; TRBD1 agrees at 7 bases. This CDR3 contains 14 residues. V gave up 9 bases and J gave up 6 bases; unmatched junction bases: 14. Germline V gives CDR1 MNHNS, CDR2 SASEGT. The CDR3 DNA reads TGTGCCAGTATACCGGGACAGCCCTTCCTCGAGCAGTACTTC. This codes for CASIPGQPFLEQYF.

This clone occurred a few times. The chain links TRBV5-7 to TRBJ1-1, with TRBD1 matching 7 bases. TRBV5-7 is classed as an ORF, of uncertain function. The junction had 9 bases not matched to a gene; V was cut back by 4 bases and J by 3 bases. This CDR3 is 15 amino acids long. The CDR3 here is CASSGKRGPDTEAFF. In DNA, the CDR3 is TGTGCCAGCAGCGGGAAGAGGGGGCCCGACACTGAAGCTTTCTTT.

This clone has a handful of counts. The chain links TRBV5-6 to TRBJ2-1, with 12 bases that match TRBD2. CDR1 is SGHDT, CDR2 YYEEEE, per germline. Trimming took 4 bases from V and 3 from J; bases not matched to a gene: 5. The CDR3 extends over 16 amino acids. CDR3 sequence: CASSRGLAGFYNEQFF. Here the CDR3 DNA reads TGTGCCAGCAGCCGGGGACTAGCGGGTTTCTACAATGAGCAGTTCTTC.

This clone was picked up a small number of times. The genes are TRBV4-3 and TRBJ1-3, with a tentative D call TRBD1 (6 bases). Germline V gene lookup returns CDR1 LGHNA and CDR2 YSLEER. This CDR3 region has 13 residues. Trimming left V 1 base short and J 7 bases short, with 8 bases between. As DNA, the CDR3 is TGCGCCAGCAGCCAAGGTCAGGGGAACACCATATATTTT. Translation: CASSQGQGNTIYF.

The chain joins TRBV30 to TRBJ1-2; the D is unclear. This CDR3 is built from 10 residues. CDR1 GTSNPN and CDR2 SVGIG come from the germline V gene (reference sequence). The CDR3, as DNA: TGTGCTGTTTTGGCCTATGGCTACACCTTC. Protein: CAVLAYGYTF. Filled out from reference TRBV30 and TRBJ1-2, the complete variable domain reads SQTIHQWPATLVQPVGSPLSLECTVEGTSNPNLYWYRQAAGRGLQLLFYSVGIGQISSEVPQNLSASRPQDRQFILSSKKLLLSDSGFYLCAVLAYGYTFGSGTRLTVV.

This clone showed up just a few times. DNA of the CDR3: TGCGCCAGCGTAGGGTCTCGGGGACTAGCGGGGGGATTCACCGGGGAGCTGTTTTTT. Residues: CASVGSRGLAGGFTGELFF. The chain uses TRBV10-2 and TRBJ2-2, with 15 bases lining up with TRBD2. V lost 8 bases, J lost 4 bases, and 14 bases stayed unmatched. Germline-derived CDR1 and CDR2 are WSHSY and SAAADI. The CDR3 runs to 19 residues.

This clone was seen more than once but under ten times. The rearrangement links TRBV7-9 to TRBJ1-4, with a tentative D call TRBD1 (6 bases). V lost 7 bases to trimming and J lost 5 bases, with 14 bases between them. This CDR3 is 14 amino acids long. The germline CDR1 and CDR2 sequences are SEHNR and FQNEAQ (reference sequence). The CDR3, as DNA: TGTGCCAGCAACGTGGGACAAAGAAATGAAAAACTGTTTTTT. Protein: CASNVGQRNEKLFF.

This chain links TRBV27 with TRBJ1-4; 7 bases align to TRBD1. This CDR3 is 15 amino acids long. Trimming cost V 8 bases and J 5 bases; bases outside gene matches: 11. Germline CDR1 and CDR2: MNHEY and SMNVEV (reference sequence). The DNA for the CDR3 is TGTGCCAGCTCCGACCCGGGACAGATCAATGAAAAACTGTTTTTT. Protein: CASSDPGQINEKLFF.

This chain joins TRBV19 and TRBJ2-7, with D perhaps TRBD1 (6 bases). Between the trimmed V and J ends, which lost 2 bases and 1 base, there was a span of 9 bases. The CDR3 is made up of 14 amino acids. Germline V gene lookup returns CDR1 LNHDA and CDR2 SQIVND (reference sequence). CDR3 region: CASSIPGHSYEQYF. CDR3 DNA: TGTGCCAGTAGTATACCGGGACATTCCTACGAGCAGTACTTC.

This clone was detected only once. The CDR3 region is CASSLVDRGQETQYF. The CDR3 DNA is TGTGCCAGCAGCTTGGTAGACAGGGGGCAAGAGACCCAGTACTTC. This rearrangement joins TRBV5-6 to TRBJ2-5; 9 nucleotides align to TRBD1. This CDR3 has 15 amino acids. Per the germline V gene, CDR1 is SGHDT and CDR2 is YYEEEE. V lost 0 bases and J lost 2; bases outside the gene matches: 2.

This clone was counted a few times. CDR3 bases: TGTGCCAGCAGCCCGGACGACAGGGGTGGCACTGAAGCTTTCTTT. Encoded protein: CASSPDDRGGTEAFF. The gene calls are TRBV7-9 and TRBJ1-1; the match to TRBD1 covers 8 bases. The CDR3 length is 15 residues. The V gene's germline CDR1 is SEHNR and CDR2 FQNEAQ (reference sequence). Losses at the gene ends were 5 bases for V and 4 bases for J; bases not matched to a gene: 9.

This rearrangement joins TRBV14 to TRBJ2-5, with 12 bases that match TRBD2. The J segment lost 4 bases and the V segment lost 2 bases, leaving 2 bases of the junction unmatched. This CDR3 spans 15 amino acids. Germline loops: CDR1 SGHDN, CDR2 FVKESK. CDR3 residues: CASSQLAGGTETQYF. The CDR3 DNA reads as TGTGCCAGCAGCCAACTAGCGGGGGGGACAGAGACCCAGTACTTC.

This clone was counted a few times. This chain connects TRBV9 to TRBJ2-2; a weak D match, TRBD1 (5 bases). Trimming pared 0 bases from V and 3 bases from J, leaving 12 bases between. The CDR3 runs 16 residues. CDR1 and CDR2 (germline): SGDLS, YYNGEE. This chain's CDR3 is CASSVERTPYTGELFF. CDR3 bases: TGTGCCAGCAGCGTAGAGAGGACACCTTACACCGGGGAGCTGTTTTTT.

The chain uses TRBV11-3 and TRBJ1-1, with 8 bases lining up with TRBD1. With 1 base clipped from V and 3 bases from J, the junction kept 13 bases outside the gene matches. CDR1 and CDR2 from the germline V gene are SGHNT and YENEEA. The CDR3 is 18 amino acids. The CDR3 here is CASSLARGAGGWDTEAFF. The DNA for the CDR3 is TGTGCCAGCAGCTTAGCCCGCGGGGCAGGGGGCTGGGACACTGAAGCTTTCTTT.

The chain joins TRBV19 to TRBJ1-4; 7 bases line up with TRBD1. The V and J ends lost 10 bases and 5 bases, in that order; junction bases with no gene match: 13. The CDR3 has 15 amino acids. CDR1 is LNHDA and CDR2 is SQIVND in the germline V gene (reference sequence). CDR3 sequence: CATQKTGWLNEKLFF. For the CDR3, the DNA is TGTGCCACCCAGAAGACAGGGTGGTTGAATGAAAAACTGTTTTTT.